The T cell receptor (beta chain) described here comes from a study of CD8 T cells in Susac syndrome. The CDR3 totals 14 residues. The V end lost 2 bases, the J end lost 6 bases, and 14 bases lay between the germline ends. In its sample, this clonotype was seen once. An input of about 0.5 to 1 ug of RNA was subjected to reverse transcription using random hexamers. Amplification of TCR beta CDR3 by immunoSEQ multiplex PCR spanned 54 Vbeta and 13 Jbeta. TCRdb re-analysed the immunoSEQ multiplex PCR reads in MiXCR, keeping a single row per CDR3 protein. The sample has 170,000 or so distinct CDR3 sequences; 80% to 95% are singletons.

The rearrangement links TRBV12-3 or TRBV12-4 to TRBJ2-7; the D gene is possibly TRBD2 (6 bases). Sequenced sample: CD4+ T cells from PBMCs. The source of this sequence is a human donor with multiple sclerosis. CDR3 nucleotides: TGTGCCAGCAGTTTAAATCCTCGGGGGTCCGAGCAGTACTTC. Amino acids: CASSLNPRGSEQYF.